Presented here are 5 T cell receptor beta chains from one specimen sequenced in a study of shared clonotypes between healthy human individuals. TCRdb's table, derived via immunoSEQ multiplex PCR, lists solely in-frame clones and lacks some. The sample has 2 million to 2.5 million clones, approximately 96% seen once; the top ten hold roughly 0.13%. The sequencing input was naive CD4+ T cells sorted from blood. Specified subset: CD45RA+ positively selected. The receptors were gathered from a man between 18 and 29 years old in good health.

This clone was seen once. The chain combines TRBV5-1 with TRBJ2-2; tentative D call: TRBD2 (6 bases). The germline gives CDR1 SGHRS, CDR2 YFSETQ. Trimming pared 4 bases from V and 1 base from J, leaving 11 bases between. The CDR3 consists of 15 residues. The CDR3 DNA is TGCGCCAGCAGCCGGGACTTCTGGAACACCGGGGAGCTGTTTTTT. It encodes CASSRDFWNTGELFF.

V usage is TRBV10-2 and J usage is TRBJ2-1; 8 bases are shared with TRBD1. The CDR3 has 15 amino acids. With V trimmed by 4 bases and J by 6 bases, 8 bases remained unmatched. In germline, CDR1 is WSHSY, CDR2 SAAADI. The CDR3 bases are TGCGCCAGCAGTGTAACGACAGGGGATTTCAATGAGCAGTTCTTC. Translation gives CASSVTTGDFNEQFF.

V is TRBV7-8 and J is TRBJ1-5; D possibly corresponds to TRBD1 (5 bases). The CDR3 length is 16 residues. The V gene lost 1 base and the J gene lost 6 bases, with 16 bases spanning the gap. The germline CDR1 and CDR2 sequences are SGHVS and FQNEAQ. The CDR3 nucleotides read TGTGCCAGCAGCTTAGGGTTGGGGGAGGCGAGTCAGCCCCAGCATTTT. Its translation: CASSLGLGEASQPQHF.

This clone has just one count. Other DNA sequences in the same sample also yield this CDR3. The rearrangement joins TRBV18 to TRBJ1-2; D not resolved. The CDR3 is 13 residues long. From germline, CDR1 is KGHSH and CDR2 LQKENI. V lost 3 bases to trimming and J lost 5 bases, with 10 bases between them. Here the CDR3 DNA reads TGTGCCAGCTCACCCGGTCCCGGGTATGGCTACACCTTC. Translated, it gives CASSPGPGYGYTF.

V usage is TRBV28 and J usage is TRBJ2-1, with 9 positions matching TRBD1. The germline V gene encodes CDR1 MDHEN and CDR2 SYDVKM. Losses at the gene ends were 6 bases for V and 9 bases for J; bases not matched to a gene: 9. The CDR3 is 14 amino acids. The CDR3 nucleotides are TGTGCCAGCAGGTCGGGACAGGGAACGGGTGAGCAGTTCTTC. This sequence encodes CASRSGQGTGEQFF.